One sample yielded the 5 T cell receptor beta chains listed below, sequenced in a study of OX40 agonist ivuxolimab in advanced cancers. Generated by immunoSEQ multiplex PCR, the TCRdb table keeps only in-frame clones and is missing some. The sample gives fewer than 90,000 clones, about 89% of which show up once; 0.76% is in the top ten. The sequencing here drew on CD4+ or CD8+ T cells sorted from blood, taken in a trial of the OX40 agonist ivuxolimab. The receptors here all came from an adult with an advanced solid tumor such as melanoma, head and neck, liver or kidney cancer.

This chain uses TRBV18 with TRBJ1-3; 12 bases are a match to TRBD1. Germline-derived CDR1 and CDR2 are KGHSH and LQKENI. This CDR3 region has 17 residues. V dropped 5 bases and J dropped 1; count of bases not matched to a gene: 6. The CDR3 is CASSTGTGGGSGNTIYF. CDR3 DNA: TGTGCCAGCTCAACCGGGACAGGGGGCGGATCTGGAAACACCATATATTTT.

In DNA, the CDR3 is TGCGCCAGCAGCAAGTACGCCAGCGACCCCTACAATGAGCAGTTCTTC. This encodes CASSKYASDPYNEQFF. V is TRBV4-1 and J is TRBJ2-1; D ambiguous. Germline V gives CDR1 MGHRA, CDR2 YSYEKL. The CDR3 has 16 residues. Trimming left V 5 bases short and J 2 bases short, with 16 bases between.

The chain is built from TRBV7-8 and TRBJ2-5, with 11 bases that match TRBD2. Germline V gives CDR1 SGHVS, CDR2 FQNEAQ. V lost 3 bases and J lost 1; bases outside the gene matches: 7. The CDR3 has 17 residues. The DNA of the CDR3 is TGTGCCAGCAGCTTTTCCGGGACTAGCGGCTTCCAAGAGACCCAGTACTTC. Translating it yields CASSFSGTSGFQETQYF.

The chain joins TRBV10-1 to TRBJ2-7; no clear D gene. CDR3 size: 11 residues. CDR1 and CDR2 from the germline V gene are WNHNN and SYGVQD (reference sequence). With 10 bases removed from V and 0 bases from J, the gap between germline ends came to 7 bases. This CDR3 is CATLPSYEQYF. Here the CDR3 DNA reads TGCGCCACCCTCCCCTCCTACGAGCAGTACTTC.

This clone is a singleton in its sample. V is TRBV6-5 and J is TRBJ2-2; TRBD1 matches 8 bases. This CDR3 has 15 amino acids. The germline V gene encodes CDR1 MNHEY and CDR2 SVGAGI. The trim removed 6 bases at V and 6 bases at J, leaving 9 bases unmatched. In DNA form, the CDR3 reads TGTGCCAGCAGCCGACAGGGGCATGTTTCCGGGGAGCTGTTTTTT. It specifies CASSRQGHVSGELFF.